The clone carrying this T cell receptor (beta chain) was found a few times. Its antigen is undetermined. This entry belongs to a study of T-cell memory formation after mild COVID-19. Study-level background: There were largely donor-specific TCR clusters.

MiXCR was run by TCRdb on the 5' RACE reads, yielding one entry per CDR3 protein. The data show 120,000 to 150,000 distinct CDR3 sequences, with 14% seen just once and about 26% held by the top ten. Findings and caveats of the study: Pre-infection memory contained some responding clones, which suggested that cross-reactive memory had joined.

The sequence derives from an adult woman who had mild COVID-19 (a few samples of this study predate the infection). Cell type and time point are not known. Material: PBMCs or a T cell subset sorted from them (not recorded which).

CDR3 bases: TGTGCCAGCAGCTTAGTCCAGGGGGCGCCGGACAATGAGCAGTTCTTC. This codes for CASSLVQGAPDNEQFF. The chain combines TRBV7-9 with TRBJ2-1, with 8 bases identical to TRBD1. CDR1 is SEHNR and CDR2 is FQNEAQ in the germline V gene (reference sequence). V lost 1 base, J lost 5 bases, and 7 bases stayed unmatched. The CDR3 is 16 amino acids.